The clone carrying this T cell receptor (beta chain) was seen more than once but under ten times. Germline trimming cut 8 bases from V and 4 bases from J; bases unmatched to any gene: 10. The CDR3 is 15 amino acids. Per germline, CDR1 MNHEY and CDR2 SMNVEV (reference sequence). TCRdb re-analysed the reads in MiXCR, keeping a single row per CDR3 protein. Of 300,000 to 400,000 distinct CDR3 sequences in the sample, over 15% were seen once. The sample comes from a study of T cell repertoires in cytomegalovirus infection. This sequence was found in a human donor in good health (CMV status not recorded). Some clones in this sample may be carry-over from other donors' samples. This chain joins TRBV27 and TRBJ2-1; 8 bases line up with TRBD2. The sample consisted of PBMCs. CDR3 sequence: CASESAGGLYNEQFF. For the CDR3, the DNA is TGTGCCAGCGAATCGGCGGGAGGCTTATACAATGAGCAGTTCTTC.